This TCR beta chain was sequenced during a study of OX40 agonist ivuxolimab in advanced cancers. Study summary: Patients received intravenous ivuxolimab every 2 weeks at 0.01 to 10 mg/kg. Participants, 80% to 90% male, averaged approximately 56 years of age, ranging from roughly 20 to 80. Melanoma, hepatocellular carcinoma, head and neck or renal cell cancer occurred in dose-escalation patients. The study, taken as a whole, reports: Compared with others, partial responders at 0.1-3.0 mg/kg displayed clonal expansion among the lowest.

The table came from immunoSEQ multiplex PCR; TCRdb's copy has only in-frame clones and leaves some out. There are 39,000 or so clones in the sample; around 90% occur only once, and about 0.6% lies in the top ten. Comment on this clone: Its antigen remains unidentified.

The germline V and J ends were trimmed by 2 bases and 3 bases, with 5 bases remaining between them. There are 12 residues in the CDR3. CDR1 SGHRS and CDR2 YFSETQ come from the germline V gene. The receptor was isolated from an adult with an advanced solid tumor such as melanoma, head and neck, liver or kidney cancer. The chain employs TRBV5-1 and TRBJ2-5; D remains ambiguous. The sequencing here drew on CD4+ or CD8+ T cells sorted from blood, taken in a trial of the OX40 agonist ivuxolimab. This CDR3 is CASSLNEETQYF. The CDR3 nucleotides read TGCGCCAGCAGCTTAAACGAAGAGACCCAGTACTTC.